The present T cell receptor (beta chain) was sequenced within a study of TET2 disruption in CD19-targeted CAR T cells (dated by TCRdb to 2016 to 2019). At the level of the whole study: No additional inclusion criteria were applied, and the number of samples was determined by the original clinical trial design and by sample availability. Broad study findings and their caveats: Conclusions about the patient's CAR T cells rested on extensive analysis of a single subject.

V gives up 0 bases and J gives up 6 bases, and the segment between their germline ends measures 9 bases. The CDR3 numbers 14 residues from cysteine through phenylalanine. The DNA covers only part of the CDR3, 33 bases in frame from base 1. The germline V gene supplies CDR1 KGHSH and CDR2 LQKENI. On this clone itself: Its binding antigen is unknown. The read terminates 3 residues ahead of where the CDR3 ends, so the germline J gene completes it.

The immunoSEQ assay was used to perform TCR beta chain deep sequencing. In the original analysis: Only productive TCR beta rearrangements were used to compute clonotype frequencies. The immuneACCESS repertoire file appears here via TCRdb, limited to in-frame rearrangements. These files lack a portion of the clones; in checked studies, under half of the deficit traces to unresolved V genes, and the cause of the others is not known. V, J and clone size reflect that table, while D and trimming were determined from the DNA. This sample's table lists about 25,000 clones. The ten largest clones take up more than 1.5% of the sample. The treatment or condition label here, explained by the study, means: autologous CTL019 cells: CD19 CAR with 4-1BB and CD3 zeta domains. TCR zeta and 4-1BB costimulatory signaling domains were incorporated into the CD19 CAR. T cells for CTL019 manufacturing were collected from peripheral blood by leukapheresis. The DNeasy Blood and Tissue Kit was used to extract genomic DNA from pre-infusion T cells, peripheral blood, or sorted post-infusion T cells.

The TCR comes from a man aged 65 to 79 with chronic lymphocytic leukemia. Sequenced here: CD8- CAR+ T cells sorted from cultured blood T cells, sampled for CD19 CAR T cell therapy. This specimen's cell subset or site label, interpreted: CD8-negative CAR-positive T cells from the infusion product. The chain was built from TRBV18 and TRBJ2-1, and the D gene may be TRBD1, 6 bases matching. CDR3 bases read: TGTGCCAGCTCACCACCGGACAGCGGCAATGAG. This is translated as CASSPPDSGNE. The full CDR3 protein is CASSPPDSGNEQFF.